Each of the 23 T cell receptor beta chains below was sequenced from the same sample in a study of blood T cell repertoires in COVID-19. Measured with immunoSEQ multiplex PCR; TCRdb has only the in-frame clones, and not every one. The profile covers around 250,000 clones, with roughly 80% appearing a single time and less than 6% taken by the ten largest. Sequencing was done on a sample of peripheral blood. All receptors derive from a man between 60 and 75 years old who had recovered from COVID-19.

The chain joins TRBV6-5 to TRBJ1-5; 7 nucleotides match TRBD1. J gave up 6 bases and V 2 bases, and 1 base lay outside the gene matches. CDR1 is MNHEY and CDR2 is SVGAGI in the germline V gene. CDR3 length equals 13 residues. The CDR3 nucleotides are TGTGCCAGCAGTTACGACAGGGTTCAGCCCCAGCATTTT. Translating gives CASSYDRVQPQHF.

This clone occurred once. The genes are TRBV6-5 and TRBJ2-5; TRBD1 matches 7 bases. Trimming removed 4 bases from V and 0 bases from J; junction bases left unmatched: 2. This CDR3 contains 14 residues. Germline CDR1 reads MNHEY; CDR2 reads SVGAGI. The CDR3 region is CASSLTGNQETQYF. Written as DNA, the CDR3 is TGTGCCAGCAGTTTGACAGGGAACCAAGAGACCCAGTACTTC.

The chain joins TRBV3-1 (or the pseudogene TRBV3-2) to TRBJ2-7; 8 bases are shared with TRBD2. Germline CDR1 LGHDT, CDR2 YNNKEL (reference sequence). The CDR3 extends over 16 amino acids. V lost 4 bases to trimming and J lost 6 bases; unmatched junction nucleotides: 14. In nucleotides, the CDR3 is TGTGCCAGCAGCCGCGGGGACGGGGGGGCCCTGGCCGAGCAGTACTTC. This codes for CASSRGDGGALAEQYF.

CDR3 nucleotides: TGTGCCAGCAGTAAGGACAGGGGGACTGAAGCTTTCTTT. This translates into CASSKDRGTEAFF. The V and J genes are TRBV12-3 or TRBV12-4 and TRBJ1-1; 10 bases agree with TRBD1. V lost 5 bases and J lost 5; bases outside the gene matches: 2. This CDR3 comprises 13 residues.

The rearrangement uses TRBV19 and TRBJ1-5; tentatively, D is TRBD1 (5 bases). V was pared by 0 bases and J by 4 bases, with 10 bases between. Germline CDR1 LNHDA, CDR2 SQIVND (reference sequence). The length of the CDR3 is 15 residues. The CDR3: CASSIEGGYNQPQHF. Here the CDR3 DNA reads TGTGCCAGTAGTATAGAGGGGGGTTATAATCAGCCCCAGCATTTT.

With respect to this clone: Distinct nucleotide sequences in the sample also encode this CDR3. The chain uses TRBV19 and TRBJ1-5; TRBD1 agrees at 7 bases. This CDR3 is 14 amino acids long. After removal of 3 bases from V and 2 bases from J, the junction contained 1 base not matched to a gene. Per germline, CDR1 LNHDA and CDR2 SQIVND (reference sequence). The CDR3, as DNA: TGTGCCAGTAGTATTGACAGGGGCAATCAGCCCCAGCATTTT. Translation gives CASSIDRGNQPQHF.

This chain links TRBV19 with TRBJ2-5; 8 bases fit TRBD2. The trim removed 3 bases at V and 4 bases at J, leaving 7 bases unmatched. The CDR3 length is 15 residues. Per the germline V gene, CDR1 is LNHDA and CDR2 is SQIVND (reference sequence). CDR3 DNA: TGTGCCAGTAGTATTGGAGCGGGAGCGGGAGAGACCCAGTACTTC. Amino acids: CASSIGAGAGETQYF.

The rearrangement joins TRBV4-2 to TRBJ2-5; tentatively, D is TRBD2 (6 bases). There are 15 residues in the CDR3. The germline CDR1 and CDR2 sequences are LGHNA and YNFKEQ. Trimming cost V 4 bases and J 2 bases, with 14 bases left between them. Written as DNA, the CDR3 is TGTGCCAGCAGCCCCCGTGCCGGGGGACAAGAGACCCAGTACTTC. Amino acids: CASSPRAGGQETQYF.

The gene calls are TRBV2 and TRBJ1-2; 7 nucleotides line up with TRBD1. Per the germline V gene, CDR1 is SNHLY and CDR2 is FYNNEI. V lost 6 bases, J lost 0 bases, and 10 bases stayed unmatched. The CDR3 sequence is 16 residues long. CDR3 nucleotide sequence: TGTGCCAGCAGGACCGGAGGGGGCCTAACTAACTATGGCTACACCTTC. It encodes CASRTGGGLTNYGYTF.

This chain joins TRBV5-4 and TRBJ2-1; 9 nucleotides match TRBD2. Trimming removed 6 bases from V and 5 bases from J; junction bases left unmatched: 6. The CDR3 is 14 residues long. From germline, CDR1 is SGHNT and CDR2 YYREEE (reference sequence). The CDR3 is CASNALAGHNEQFF. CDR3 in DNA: TGTGCCAGCAACGCCCTAGCGGGACACAATGAGCAGTTCTTC. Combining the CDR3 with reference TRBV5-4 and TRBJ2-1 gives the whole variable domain ETGVTQSPTHLIKTRGQQVTLRCSSQSGHNTVSWYQQALGQGPQFIFQYYREEENGRGNFPPRFSGLQFPNYSSELNVNALELDDSALYLCASNALAGHNEQFFGPGTRLTVL.

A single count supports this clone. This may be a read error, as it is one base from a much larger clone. As DNA, the CDR3 is TGTGCCAGCAGTCTGACACTAGCGGCCCTACCCTACGAGCAGTACTTC. Translated, it gives CASSLTLAALPYEQYF. The chain joins TRBV27 to TRBJ2-7, with 8 bases lining up with TRBD2. CDR3 length equals 16 residues. After removal of 5 bases from V and 2 bases from J, the junction contained 11 bases not matched to a gene. The germline CDR1 and CDR2 sequences are MNHEY and SMNVEV (reference sequence).

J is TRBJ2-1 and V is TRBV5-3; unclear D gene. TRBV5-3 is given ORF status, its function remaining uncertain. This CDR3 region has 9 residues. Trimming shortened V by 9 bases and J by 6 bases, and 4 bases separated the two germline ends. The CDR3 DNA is TGTGCCACCCTCAATGAGCAGTTCTTC. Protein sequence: CATLNEQFF.

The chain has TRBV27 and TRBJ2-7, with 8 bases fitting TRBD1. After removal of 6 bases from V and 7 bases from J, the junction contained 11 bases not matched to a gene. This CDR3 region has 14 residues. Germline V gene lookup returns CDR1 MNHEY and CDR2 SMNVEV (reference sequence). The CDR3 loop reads CASRVQTGEPEQYF. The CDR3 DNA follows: TGTGCCAGCAGAGTTCAGACAGGGGAGCCGGAGCAGTACTTC.

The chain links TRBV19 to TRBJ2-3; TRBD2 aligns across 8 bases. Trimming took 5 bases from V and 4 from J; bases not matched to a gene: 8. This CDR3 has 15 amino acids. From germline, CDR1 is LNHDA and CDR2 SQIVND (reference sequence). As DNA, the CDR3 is TGTGCCAGTAGTGCCAACGGACTAGCTCCAGATACGCAGTATTTT. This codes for CASSANGLAPDTQYF.

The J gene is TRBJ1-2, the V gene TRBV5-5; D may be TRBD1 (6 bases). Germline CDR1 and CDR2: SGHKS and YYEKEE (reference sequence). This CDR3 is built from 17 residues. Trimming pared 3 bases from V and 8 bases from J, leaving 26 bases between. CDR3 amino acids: CASSYFSSGGNRLGYTF. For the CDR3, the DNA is TGTGCCAGCAGCTATTTCTCTTCGGGGGGCAATCGGTTAGGCTACACCTTC.

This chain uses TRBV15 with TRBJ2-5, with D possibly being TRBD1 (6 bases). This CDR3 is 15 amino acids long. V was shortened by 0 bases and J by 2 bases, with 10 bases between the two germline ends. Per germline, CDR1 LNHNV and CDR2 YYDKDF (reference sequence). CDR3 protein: CATSRDGQKQETQYF. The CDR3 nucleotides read TGTGCCACCAGCAGAGATGGACAGAAACAAGAGACCCAGTACTTC.

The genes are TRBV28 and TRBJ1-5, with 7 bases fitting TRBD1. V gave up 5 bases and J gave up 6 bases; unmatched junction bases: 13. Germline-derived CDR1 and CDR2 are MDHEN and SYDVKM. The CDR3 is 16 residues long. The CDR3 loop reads CASSTRSTGPLQPQHF. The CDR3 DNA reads TGTGCCAGCAGTACCCGCTCGACAGGGCCGCTTCAGCCCCAGCATTTT. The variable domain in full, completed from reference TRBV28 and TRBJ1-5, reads DVKVTQSSRYLVKRTGEKVFLECVQDMDHENMFWYRQDPGLGLRLIYFSYDVKMKEKGDIPEGYSVSREKKERFSLILESASTNQTSMYLCASSTRSTGPLQPQHFGDGTRLSIL.

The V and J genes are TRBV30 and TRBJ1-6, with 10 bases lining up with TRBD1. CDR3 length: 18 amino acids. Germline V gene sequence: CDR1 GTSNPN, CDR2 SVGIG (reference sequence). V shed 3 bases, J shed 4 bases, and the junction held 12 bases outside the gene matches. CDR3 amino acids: CAWRVNLGQGGYNSPLHF. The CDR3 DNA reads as TGTGCCTGGAGAGTAAACTTAGGACAGGGGGGATATAATTCACCCCTCCACTTT.

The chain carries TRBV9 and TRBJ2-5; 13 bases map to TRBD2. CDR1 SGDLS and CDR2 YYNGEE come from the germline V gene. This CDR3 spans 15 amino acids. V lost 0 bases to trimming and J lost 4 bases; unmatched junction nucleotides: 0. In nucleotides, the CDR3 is TGTGCCAGCAGCGTAGGACTAGCGGGAGGAGAGACCCAGTACTTC. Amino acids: CASSVGLAGGETQYF. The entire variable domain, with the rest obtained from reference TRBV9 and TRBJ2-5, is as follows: DSGVTQTPKHLITATGQRVTLRCSPRSGDLSVYWYQQSLDQGLQFLIQYYNGEERAKGNILERFSAQQFPDLHSELNLSSLELGDSALYFCASSVGLAGGETQYFGPGTRLLVL.

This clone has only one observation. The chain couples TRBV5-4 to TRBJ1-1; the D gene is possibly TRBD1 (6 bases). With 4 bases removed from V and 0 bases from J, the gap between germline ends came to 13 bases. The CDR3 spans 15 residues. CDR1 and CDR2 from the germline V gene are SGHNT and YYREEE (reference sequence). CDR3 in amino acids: CASSQSGTLNTEAFF. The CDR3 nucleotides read TGTGCCAGCAGCCAGTCCGGGACACTGAACACTGAAGCTTTCTTT. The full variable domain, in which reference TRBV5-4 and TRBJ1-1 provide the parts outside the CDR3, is ETGVTQSPTHLIKTRGQQVTLRCSSQSGHNTVSWYQQALGQGPQFIFQYYREEENGRGNFPPRFSGLQFPNYSSELNVNALELDDSALYLCASSQSGTLNTEAFFGQGTRLTVV.

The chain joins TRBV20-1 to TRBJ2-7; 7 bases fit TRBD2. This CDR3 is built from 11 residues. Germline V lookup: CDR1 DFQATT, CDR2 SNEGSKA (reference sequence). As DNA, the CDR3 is TGCCCCTGGCCCAGCGGGAACGAGCAGTACTTC. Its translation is CPWPSGNEQYF.

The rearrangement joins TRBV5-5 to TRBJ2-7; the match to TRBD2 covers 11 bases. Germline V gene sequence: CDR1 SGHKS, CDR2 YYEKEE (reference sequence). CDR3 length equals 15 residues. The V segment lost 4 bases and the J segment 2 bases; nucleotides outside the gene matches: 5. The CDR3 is CASSVGLAVTYEQYF. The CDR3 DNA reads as TGTGCCAGCAGCGTGGGACTAGCGGTGACCTACGAGCAGTACTTC.

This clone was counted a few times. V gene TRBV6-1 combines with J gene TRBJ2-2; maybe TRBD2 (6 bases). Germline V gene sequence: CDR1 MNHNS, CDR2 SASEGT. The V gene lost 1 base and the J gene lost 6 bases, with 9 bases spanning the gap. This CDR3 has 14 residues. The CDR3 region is CASSEGRVPGELFF. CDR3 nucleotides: TGTGCCAGCAGTGAAGGGAGGGTGCCCGGGGAGCTGTTTTTT.